This is a list of T cell receptor beta chains from one sample in a study of shared clonotypes between healthy human individuals. Libraries were prepared by immunoSEQ multiplex PCR; TCRdb keeps only in-frame clonotypes and omits some of them. This repertoire shows some 2 million clones, roughly 95% found once; its top ten account for around 1.2%. The sample consisted of naive CD8+ T cells sorted from blood. The receptors were gathered from a man aged 18 to 35 in good health. Each CDR3 is given with its conserved first and last residue. The D gene is left open where the match is weak. Size tells how often a clone was seen (once, few, many) or the class of an expanded clone, and some rows leave it out.

TRBJ2-7 | . | 13 | TRBD1 | TRBV29-1 | TGCAGCGTTGTAAGACAGGGGGTGCACGAGCAGTACTTC | CSVVRQGVHEQYF
TRBJ1-6 | . | 16 | TRBD1 | TRBV6-6 | TGTGCCAGCACCGCTCCCGTCGGACAGGGACATTCACCCCTCCACTTT | CASTAPVGQGHSPLHF
TRBJ1-1 | . | 14 | . | TRBV19 | TGTGCCAGTACCCCCCGGGTGCTAGATGCTGAAGCTTTCTTT | CASTPRVLDAEAFF
TRBJ2-7 | . | 17 | TRBD1 | TRBV4-1 | TGCGCCAGCAGCCAAGTTTTAACGACAGGGGCCTCCTACGAGCAGTACTTC | CASSQVLTTGASYEQYF
TRBJ2-1 | . | 11 | . | TRBV6-5 | TGTGCCAGCAGTTCGGGACCCGAAAGGTTCTTC | CASSSGPERFF
TRBJ1-3 | . | 15 | . | TRBV4-3 | TGCGCCAGCAGCCAAGATGGGGGCTCTGGAAACACCATATATTTT | CASSQDGGSGNTIYF
TRBJ2-7 | . | 13 | . | TRBV6-5 | TGTGCCAGCAGAAAGACAGGTGCCTACGAGCAGTACTTC | CASRKTGAYEQYF
TRBJ1-2 | . | 13 | TRBD1 | TRBV13 | TGTGCCAGCAGCTTCCGGGACAGTAGGGGCTACACCTTC | CASSFRDSRGYTF
TRBJ1-1 | . | 13 | . | TRBV6-5 | TGTGCCAGCAGTTACGGGGGTGCCACTGAAGCTTTCTTT | CASSYGGATEAFF
TRBJ1-1 | . | 13 | . | TRBV28 | TGTGCCAGCAGTTTTCCACAGGGAGCTGGAGCTTTCTTT | CASSFPQGAGAFF
TRBJ1-1 | . | 15 | . | TRBV15 | TGTGCCACCAGCGACCCAACGGCGATGAACACTGAAGCTTTCTTT | CATSDPTAMNTEAFF
TRBJ2-7 | . | 13 | . | TRBV30 | TGTGCCTGGAGTGTAGTCACGGTTGACGAGCAGTACTTC | CAWSVVTVDEQYF
TRBJ2-5 | once | 15 | TRBD2 | TRBV19 | TGTGCCAGTAAACGGCTAGCGGACATCCAAGAGACCCAGTACTTC | CASKRLADIQETQYF
TRBJ1-4 | . | 14 | . | TRBV25-1 | TGTGCCAGCAGTGCCGTGGGGTCGAATGAAAAACTGTTTTTT | CASSAVGSNEKLFF
TRBJ1-4 | . | 15 | . | TRBV6-5 | TGTGCCAGCAGCGTCACTCATGGGCGGGCTGAAAAACTGTTTTTT | CASSVTHGRAEKLFF
TRBJ1-1 | . | 14 | TRBD1 | TRBV5-1 | TGCGCCAGCAGCTTAGGACAGGGGGCCACTGAAGCTTTCTTT | CASSLGQGATEAFF
TRBJ1-2 | . | 14 | . | TRBV27 | TGTGCCAGCGCTCCAAGCGGGGCTAACTATGGCTACACCTTC | CASAPSGANYGYTF